This record covers a single T cell receptor beta chain. Its target is unknown. This sample is part of a study of cytomegalovirus exposure and HLA in healthy donors. Study findings and constraints: Listed as cytomegalovirus-associated were 150 to 200 TCR beta chains. Reportedly, diagnosis of cytomegalovirus status by the classifier showed high specificity and sensitivity.

CDR3 length: 14 amino acids. Germline loops: CDR1 MNHEY, CDR2 SVGAGI. V lost 2 bases and J 8 bases, leaving 12 bases between the germline ends. Profiling relied on immunoSEQ multiplex PCR, and the TCRdb table lists in-frame clones only, not all of them. The sample gives 130,000 to 150,000 clones, approximately 90% of which show up once; 6.2% is in the top ten. This clonotype was obtained from a woman in her 30s in good health and CMV-seropositive. The sequenced sample was PBMCs. V is TRBV6-5 and J is TRBJ1-4, with D maybe TRBD1 (6 bases). In DNA form, the CDR3 reads TGTGCCAGCAGTTACCACTTTGGGGGCGAAAAACTGTTTTTT. Its protein product is CASSYHFGGEKLFF.